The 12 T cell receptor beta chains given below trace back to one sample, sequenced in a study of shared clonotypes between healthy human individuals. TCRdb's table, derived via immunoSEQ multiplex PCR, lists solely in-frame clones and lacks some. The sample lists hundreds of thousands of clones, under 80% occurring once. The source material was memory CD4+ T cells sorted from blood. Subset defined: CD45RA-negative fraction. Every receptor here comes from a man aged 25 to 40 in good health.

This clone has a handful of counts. This chain's CDR3 is CASSSYRRYEQYF. DNA of the CDR3: TGTGCCAGCAGCTCCTACAGGAGGTACGAGCAGTACTTC. This chain joins TRBV7-6 and TRBJ2-7; D tentatively reads TRBD1 or TRBD2 (5 bases each). Trimming shortened V by 4 bases and J by 4 bases, and 11 bases separated the two germline ends. CDR3 length: 13 amino acids. CDR1 and CDR2 (germline): SGHVS, FNYEAQ.

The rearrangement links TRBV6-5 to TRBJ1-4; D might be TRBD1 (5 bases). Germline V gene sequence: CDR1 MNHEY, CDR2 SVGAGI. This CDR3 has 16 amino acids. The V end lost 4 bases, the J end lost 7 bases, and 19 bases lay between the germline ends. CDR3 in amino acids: CASSSIAGTAGEKLFF. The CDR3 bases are TGTGCCAGCAGTTCCATCGCCGGGACCGCAGGTGAAAAACTGTTTTTT.

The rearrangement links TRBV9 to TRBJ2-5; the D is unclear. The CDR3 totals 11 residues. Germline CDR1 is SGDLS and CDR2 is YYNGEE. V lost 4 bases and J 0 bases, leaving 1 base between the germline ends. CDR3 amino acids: CASSNQETQYF. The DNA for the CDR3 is TGTGCCAGCAGCAACCAAGAGACCCAGTACTTC. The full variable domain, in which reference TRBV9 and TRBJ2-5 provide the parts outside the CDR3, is DSGVTQTPKHLITATGQRVTLRCSPRSGDLSVYWYQQSLDQGLQFLIQYYNGEERAKGNILERFSAQQFPDLHSELNLSSLELGDSALYFCASSNQETQYFGPGTRLLVL.

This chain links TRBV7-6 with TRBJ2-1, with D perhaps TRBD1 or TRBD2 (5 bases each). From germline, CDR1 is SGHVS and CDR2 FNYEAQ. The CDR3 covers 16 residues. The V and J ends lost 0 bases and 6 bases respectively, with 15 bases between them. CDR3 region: CASSLARSEDSNEQFF. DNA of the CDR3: TGTGCCAGCAGCTTAGCGCGTAGCGAAGACAGCAATGAGCAGTTCTTC. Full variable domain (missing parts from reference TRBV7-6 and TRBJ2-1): GAGVSQSPRYKVTKRGQDVALRCDPISGHVSLYWYRQALGQGPEFLTYFNYEAQQDKSGLPNDRFSAERPEGSISTLTIQRTEQRDSAMYRCASSLARSEDSNEQFFGPGTRLTVL.

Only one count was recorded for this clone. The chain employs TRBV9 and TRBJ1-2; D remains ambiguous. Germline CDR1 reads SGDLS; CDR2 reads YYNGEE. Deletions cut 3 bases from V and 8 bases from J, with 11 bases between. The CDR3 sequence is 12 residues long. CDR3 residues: CASSDRTGGYTF. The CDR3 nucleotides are TGTGCCAGCAGCGATAGGACGGGCGGCTACACCTTC. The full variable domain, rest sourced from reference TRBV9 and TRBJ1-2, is DSGVTQTPKHLITATGQRVTLRCSPRSGDLSVYWYQQSLDQGLQFLIQYYNGEERAKGNILERFSAQQFPDLHSELNLSSLELGDSALYFCASSDRTGGYTFGSGTRLTVV.

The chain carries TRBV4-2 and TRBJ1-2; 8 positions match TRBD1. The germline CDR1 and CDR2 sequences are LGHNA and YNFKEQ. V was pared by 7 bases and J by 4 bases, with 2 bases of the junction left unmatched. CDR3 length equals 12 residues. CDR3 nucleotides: TGTGCCAGCAATCAGGGGGCCTATGGCTACACCTTC. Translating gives CASNQGAYGYTF.

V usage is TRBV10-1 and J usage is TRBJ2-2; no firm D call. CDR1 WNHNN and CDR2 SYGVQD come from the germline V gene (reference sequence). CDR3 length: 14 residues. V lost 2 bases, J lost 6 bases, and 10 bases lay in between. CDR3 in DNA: TGCGCCAGCAGTGAGGGGGTTCAGGCCGGGGAGCTGTTTTTT. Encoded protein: CASSEGVQAGELFF.

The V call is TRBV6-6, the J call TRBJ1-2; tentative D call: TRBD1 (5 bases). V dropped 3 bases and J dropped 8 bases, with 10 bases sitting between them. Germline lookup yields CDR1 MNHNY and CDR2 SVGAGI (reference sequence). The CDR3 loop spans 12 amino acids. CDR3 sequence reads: CASSYGGVGYTF. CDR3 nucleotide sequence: TGTGCCAGCAGTTATGGAGGGGTCGGCTACACCTTC.

Here the CDR3 reads CASSLGIAGPYNEQFF. The CDR3 DNA is TGTGCCAGCAGCTTGGGAATAGCGGGTCCCTACAATGAGCAGTTCTTC. This chain connects TRBV11-2 to TRBJ2-1; 7 bases are shared with TRBD2. This CDR3 comprises 16 residues. The junction had 7 bases not matched to a gene; V was cut back by 3 bases and J by 2 bases. In germline, CDR1 is SGHAT, CDR2 FQNNGV.

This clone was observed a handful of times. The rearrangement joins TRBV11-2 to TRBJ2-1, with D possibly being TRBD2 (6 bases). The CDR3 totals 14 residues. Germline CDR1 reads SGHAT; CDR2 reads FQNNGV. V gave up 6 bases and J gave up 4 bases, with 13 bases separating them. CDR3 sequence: CASRDGSPYNEQFF. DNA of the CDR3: TGTGCCAGCAGGGACGGGAGCCCTTACAATGAGCAGTTCTTC. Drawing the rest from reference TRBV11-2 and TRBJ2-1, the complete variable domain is EAGVAQSPRYKIIEKRQSVAFWCNPISGHATLYWYQQILGQGPKLLIQFQNNGVVDDSQLPKDRFSAERLKGVDSTLKIQPAKLEDSAVYLCASRDGSPYNEQFFGPGTRLTVL.

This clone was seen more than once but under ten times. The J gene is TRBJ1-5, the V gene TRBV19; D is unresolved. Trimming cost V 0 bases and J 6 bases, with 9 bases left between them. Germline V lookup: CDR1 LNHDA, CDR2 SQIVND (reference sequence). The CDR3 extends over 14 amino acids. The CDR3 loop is CASSIDIYRQPQHF. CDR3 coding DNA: TGTGCCAGTAGTATAGATATTTATCGTCAGCCCCAGCATTTT.

CDR3 residues: CSVALGRGASTDTQYF. CDR3 sequence (DNA): TGCAGCGTTGCCTTGGGTCGGGGAGCTAGCACAGATACGCAGTATTTT. This chain joins TRBV29-1 and TRBJ2-3, with D perhaps TRBD2 (5 bases). CDR1 and CDR2 (germline): SQVTM, ANQGSEA. Trimming pared 4 bases from V and 0 bases from J, leaving 17 bases between. The CDR3 is 16 amino acids.